The T cell receptor (beta chain) under discussion was sequenced for a study of beta chain features in type 1 diabetes. Study findings and constraints: A pattern of fewer insertions and more deletions at VDJ junctions was seen in type 1 diabetes patients. TCRB CDR3 length was moderately but significantly reduced in all four CD4+ subsets of Type 1 diabetes patients. Comparison showed that naive, central memory and Treg TCRB repertoires appeared more similar among patients than among healthy donors.

CD45RO/CCR7/CD25/CD127/CD95/CD27 staining was used to isolate CD4+ naive, central memory, regulatory and stem cell-like memory cells by sorting. The whole isolated RNA underwent reverse transcription, so sequencing captured expressed TCRB transcripts. Method: immunoSEQ multiplex PCR; TCRdb's copy keeps in-frame clones and lacks some. The data hold more than 550,000 clones, with about an eighth observed a single time. Comment on this clone: As yet, its antigen is unknown.

The CDR3 sequence is 16 residues long. In germline, CDR1 is SNHLY, CDR2 FYNNEI. V was clipped by 6 bases and J by 6 bases, with 20 bases between them. This receptor was identified in a man aged 18 to 35 with type 1 diabetes. The rearrangement links TRBV2 to TRBJ2-2, with D perhaps matching TRBD1 (6 bases). The material sequenced was naive CD4+ T cells from blood. This CDR3 is CASSYRAGATPGELFF. DNA of the CDR3: TGTGCCAGCAGCTACAGGGCAGGGGCCACCCCCGGGGAGCTGTTTTTT.